Included here is one T cell receptor beta chain sequence, with context. The data were taken from a study of cytomegalovirus exposure and HLA in healthy donors. CDR1 LGHNT and CDR2 FRNRAP come from the germline V gene. The ends were cut back, 5 bases at V and 8 bases at J, with 27 bases in the middle. This CDR3 comprises 18 residues. The PCR used 60 Vbeta and 13 Jbeta primers. Assay: immunoSEQ multiplex PCR; the TCRdb copy retains only in-frame clones and omits some. In the table there are 99,000 or so clones, more than 60% of which are singletons. The chain couples TRBV12-5 to TRBJ1-4; TRBD1 is a possible D gene (5 bases). Source material: PBMCs. The sequence came from a man aged 55-75 years in good health and CMV-seropositive. The CDR3 sequence: CASGGAWDLPFYGEKLFF. The DNA of the CDR3 is TGTGCTAGTGGTGGGGCGTGGGACTTACCTTTTTATGGGGAAAAACTGTTTTTT.